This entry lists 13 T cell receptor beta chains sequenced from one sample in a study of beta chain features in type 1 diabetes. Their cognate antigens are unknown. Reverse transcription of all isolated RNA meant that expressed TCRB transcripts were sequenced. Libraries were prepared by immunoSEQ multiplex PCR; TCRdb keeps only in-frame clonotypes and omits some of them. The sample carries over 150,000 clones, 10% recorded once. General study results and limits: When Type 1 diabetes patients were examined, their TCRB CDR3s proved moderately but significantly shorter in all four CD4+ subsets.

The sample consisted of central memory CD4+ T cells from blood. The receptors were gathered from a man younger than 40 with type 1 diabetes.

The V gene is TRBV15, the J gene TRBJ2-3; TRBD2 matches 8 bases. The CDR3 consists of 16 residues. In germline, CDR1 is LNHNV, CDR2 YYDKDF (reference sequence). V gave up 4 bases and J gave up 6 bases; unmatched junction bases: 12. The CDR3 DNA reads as TGTGCCACCAGCACAGTAGCGGGGTCGATGGGTGATACGCAGTATTTT. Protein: CATSTVAGSMGDTQYF.

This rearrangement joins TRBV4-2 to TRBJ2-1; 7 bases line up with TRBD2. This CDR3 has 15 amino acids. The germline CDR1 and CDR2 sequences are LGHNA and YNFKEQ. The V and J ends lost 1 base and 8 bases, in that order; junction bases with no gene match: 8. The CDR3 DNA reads TGTGCCAGCAGCCAAGTTGGCGGGAGTGTCGATGAGCAGTTCTTC. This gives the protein CASSQVGGSVDEQFF.

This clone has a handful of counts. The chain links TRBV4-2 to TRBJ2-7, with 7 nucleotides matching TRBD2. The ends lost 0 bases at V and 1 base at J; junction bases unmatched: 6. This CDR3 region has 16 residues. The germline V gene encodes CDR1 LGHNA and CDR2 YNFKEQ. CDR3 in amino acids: CASSQDGAGASYEQYF. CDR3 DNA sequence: TGTGCCAGCAGCCAAGACGGGGCGGGAGCATCCTACGAGCAGTACTTC.

This chain's CDR3 is CASSFDRAGGYTF. CDR3 coding DNA: TGTGCCAGCAGCTTCGACAGGGCGGGGGGCTACACCTTC. The gene calls are TRBV5-4 and TRBJ1-2, with 7 bases matching TRBD1. Germline V CDR1 and CDR2: SGHNT, YYREEE (reference sequence). This CDR3 comprises 13 residues. With V trimmed by 2 bases and J by 8 bases, 6 bases remained unmatched. The whole variable domain, filled in from reference TRBV5-4 and TRBJ1-2, reads ETGVTQSPTHLIKTRGQQVTLRCSSQSGHNTVSWYQQALGQGPQFIFQYYREEENGRGNFPPRFSGLQFPNYSSELNVNALELDDSALYLCASSFDRAGGYTFGSGTRLTVV.

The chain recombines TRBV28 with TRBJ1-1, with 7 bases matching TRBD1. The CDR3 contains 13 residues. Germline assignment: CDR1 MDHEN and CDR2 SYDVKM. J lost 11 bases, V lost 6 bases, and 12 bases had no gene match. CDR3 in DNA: TGTGCCAGCAGATCTCAAGGACAGGTGGCGGCTTTCTTT. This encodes CASRSQGQVAAFF.

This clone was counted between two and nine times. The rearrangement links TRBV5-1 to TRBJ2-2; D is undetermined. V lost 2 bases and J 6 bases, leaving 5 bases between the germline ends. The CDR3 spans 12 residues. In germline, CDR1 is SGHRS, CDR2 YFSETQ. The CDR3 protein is CASSFLAGELFF. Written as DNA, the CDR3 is TGCGCCAGCAGCTTTCTAGCCGGGGAGCTGTTTTTT.

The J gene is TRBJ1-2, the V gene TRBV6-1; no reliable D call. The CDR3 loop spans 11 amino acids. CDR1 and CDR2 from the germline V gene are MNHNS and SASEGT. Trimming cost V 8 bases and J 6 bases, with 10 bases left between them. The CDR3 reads CASDMTNGYTF. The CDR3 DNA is TGTGCCAGCGATATGACAAATGGCTACACCTTC.

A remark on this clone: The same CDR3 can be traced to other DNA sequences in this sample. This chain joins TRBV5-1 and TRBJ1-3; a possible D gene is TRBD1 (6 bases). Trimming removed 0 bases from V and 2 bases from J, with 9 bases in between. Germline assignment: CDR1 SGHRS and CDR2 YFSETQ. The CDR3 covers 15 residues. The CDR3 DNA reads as TGCGCCAGCAGCTTGGAGCGGACAGCTGGAAACACCATATATTTT. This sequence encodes CASSLERTAGNTIYF.

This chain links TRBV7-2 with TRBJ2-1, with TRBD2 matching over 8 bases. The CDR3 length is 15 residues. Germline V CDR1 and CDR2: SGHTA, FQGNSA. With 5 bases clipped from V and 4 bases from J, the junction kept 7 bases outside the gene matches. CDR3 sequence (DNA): TGTGCCAGCAGCCCGGGGAGCGGGAGATACAATGAGCAGTTCTTC. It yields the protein CASSPGSGRYNEQFF.

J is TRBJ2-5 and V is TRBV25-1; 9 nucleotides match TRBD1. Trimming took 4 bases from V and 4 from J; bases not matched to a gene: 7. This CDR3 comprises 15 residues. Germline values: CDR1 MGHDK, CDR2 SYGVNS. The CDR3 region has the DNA TGTGCCAGCAGTGGGGGACAGGGAGTAGGAGAGACCCAGTACTTC. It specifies CASSGGQGVGETQYF.

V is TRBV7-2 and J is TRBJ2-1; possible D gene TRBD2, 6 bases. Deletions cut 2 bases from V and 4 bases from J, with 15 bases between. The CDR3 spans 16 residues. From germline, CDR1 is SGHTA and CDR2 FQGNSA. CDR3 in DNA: TGTGCCAGCAGCTTATCGGGAAGGGAGGATTACAATGAGCAGTTCTTC. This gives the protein CASSLSGREDYNEQFF.

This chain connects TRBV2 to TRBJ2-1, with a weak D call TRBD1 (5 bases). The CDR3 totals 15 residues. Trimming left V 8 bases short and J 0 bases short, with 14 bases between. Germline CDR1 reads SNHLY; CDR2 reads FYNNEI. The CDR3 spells CASLREYSSYNEQFF. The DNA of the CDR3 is TGTGCCAGCCTCAGGGAATATAGCTCCTACAATGAGCAGTTCTTC.

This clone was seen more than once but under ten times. The CDR3 DNA sequence: TGTGCGAGCTTACTAAGCTCCTACAATGAGCAGTTCTTC. Residues: CASLLSSYNEQFF. The chain carries TRBV7-2 and TRBJ2-1; D unresolved. The germline V gene has CDR1 SGHTA and CDR2 FQGNSA. The CDR3 extends over 13 amino acids. The complete variable domain, with remaining parts taken from reference TRBV7-2 and TRBJ2-1, reads GAGVSQSPSNKVTEKGKDVELRCDPISGHTALYWYRQSLGQGLEFLIYFQGNSAPDKSGLPSDRFSAERTGGSVSTLTIQRTQQEDSAVYLCASLLSSYNEQFFGPGTRLTVL.